This is a list of T cell receptor beta chains from one sample in a study of T-cell reconstitution after alpha-beta-depleted transplantation in children. Via MiXCR, TCRdb re-called the PCR reads, giving one row per CDR3 protein. The table shows 85,000 to 120,000 distinct CDR3 sequences, with about 5.6% occurring only once. The source was PBMCs, mostly from graft donor cells, collected 60 days after TCRalphabeta/CD19-depleted stem cell transplant. Every receptor here comes from a female patient aged 2-10 years who had a stem cell transplant for Fanconi anemia, so the T cells may come from the graft donor. CDR3s include the opening cysteine and the closing phenylalanine or tryptophan. A D gene is named only where the DNA matches it firmly. Clone size appears in some rows only: once, few, many, or a class for an expanded clone.

V gene	J gene	clone size	D gene	CDR3 DNA	CDR3 protein
TRBV12-3/TRBV12-4	TRBJ2-3	many	NA	TGTGCCAGCAGTTTCGCGGGGTACCCGCAGTATTTT	CASSFAGYPQYF
TRBV6-4	TRBJ2-3	many	TRBD2	TGTGCCAGCAGTGACCGTACAGCGGGGGGGCCAGATACGCAGTATTTT	CASSDRTAGGPDTQYF
TRBV5-1	TRBJ2-6	many	NA	TGCGCCAGCAGCTTGGAAATTGGGGCAGCCGCTGGGGCCAACGTCCTGACTTTC	CASSLEIGAAAGANVLTF
TRBV7-9	TRBJ2-2	NA	NA	TGTGCCAGCAGCTTTTTCACCGGGGAGCTGTTTTTT	CASSFFTGELFF
TRBV14	TRBJ2-5	NA	NA	TGTGCCAGCAGCCTCACGTACCAAGAGACCCAGTACTTC	CASSLTYQETQYF
TRBV28	TRBJ2-4	many	NA	TGTGCCAGCAGAGGGGACTTTTACATTCAGTACTTC	CASRGDFYIQYF
TRBV12-5	TRBJ1-5	NA	NA	TGTGCTAGTGGTTTGGAGGGCAGGGGCGATTATAGCAATCAGCCCCAGCATTTT	CASGLEGRGDYSNQPQHF
TRBV12-3/TRBV12-4	TRBJ2-7	many	TRBD1	TGTGCCAGCAGTCCGGACAGGTTACACGAGCAGTACTTC	CASSPDRLHEQYF
TRBV28	TRBJ1-5	many	NA	TGTGCCAGCAGAAAAATCCCAGGTGACTATCAGCCCCAGCATTTT	CASRKIPGDYQPQHF
TRBV7-2	TRBJ2-1	many	NA	TGTGCCAGCAGCTTAGCCGGGAGCGGACAGTTCTTC	CASSLAGSGQFF
TRBV3-1	TRBJ2-4	NA	TRBD2	TGTGCCAGCAGCCCGGGGACTAGCGGGGGGGCCCTCAAAAACATTCAGTACTTC	CASSPGTSGGALKNIQYF
TRBV25-1	TRBJ2-1	few	TRBD2	TGTGCCAGCACTCCTGGACTAGCGACCTACAATGAGCAGTTCTTC	CASTPGLATYNEQFF
TRBV28	TRBJ2-7	many	NA	TGTGCCAGCAGTTTTGAGGGGTACGAGCAGTACTTC	CASSFEGYEQYF
TRBV5-1	TRBJ2-1	few	TRBD2	TGCGCCAGCAGCCCTAGCGGGGGGTGGAGGAGCTCCTACAATGAGCAGTTCTTC	CASSPSGGWRSSYNEQFF